This passage covers 4 T cell receptor beta chains from one sample sequenced in a study of T cells expressing NK-cell markers. TCRdb re-called the 5' RACE reads; every CDR3 protein appears as one record, without DNA. The sample data list 500,000 to 600,000 distinct CDR3 sequences. What was sequenced was blood T cells: a sorted CD56 or NKG2C T cell subset, CD4+ or CD8+ T cells, or bulk PBMC T cells (not recorded which). The receptors originated from a man aged 18 to 35 in good health.

The rearrangement joins TRBV28 to TRBJ2-5; TCRdb indicates TRBD1, and absent DNA this call remains unverified. The CDR3 is 14 amino acids. Germline V gene sequence: CDR1 MDHEN, CDR2 SYDVKM. The CDR3 is CASINRGSQETQYF.

The chain has TRBV20-1 and TRBJ2-5. The germline CDR1 and CDR2 sequences are DFQATT and SNEGSKA (reference sequence). This CDR3 spans 14 amino acids. The CDR3: CSARDMTNQETQYF.

The V gene is TRBV28, the J gene TRBJ2-3; TCRdb gives TRBD2 as the D gene, but with no DNA this cannot be confirmed. CDR3 length: 18 residues. The germline gives CDR1 MDHEN, CDR2 SYDVKM. The CDR3 spells CASSSRLTSGRGGDTQYF.

V usage is TRBV12-3 or TRBV12-4 and J usage is TRBJ2-3; without DNA, the TCRdb call of TRBD2 cannot be checked. The CDR3 covers 17 residues. This CDR3 is CASSLLGLAASTDTQYF.